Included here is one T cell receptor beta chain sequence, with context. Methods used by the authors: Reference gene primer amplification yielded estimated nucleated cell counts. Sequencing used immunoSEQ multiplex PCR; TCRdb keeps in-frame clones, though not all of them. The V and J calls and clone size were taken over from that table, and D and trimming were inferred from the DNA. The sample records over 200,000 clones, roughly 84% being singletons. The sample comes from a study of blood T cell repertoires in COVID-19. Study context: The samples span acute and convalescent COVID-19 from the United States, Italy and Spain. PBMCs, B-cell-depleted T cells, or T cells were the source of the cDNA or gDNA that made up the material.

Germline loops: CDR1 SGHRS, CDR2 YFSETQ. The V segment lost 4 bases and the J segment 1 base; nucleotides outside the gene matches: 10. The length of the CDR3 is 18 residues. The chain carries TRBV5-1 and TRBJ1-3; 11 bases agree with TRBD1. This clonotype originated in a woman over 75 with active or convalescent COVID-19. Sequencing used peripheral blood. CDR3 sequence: CASSHKTGQGASGNTIYF. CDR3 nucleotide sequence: TGCGCCAGCAGCCACAAAACCGGACAGGGGGCGTCTGGAAACACCATATATTTT.